This T cell receptor beta chain was obtained from a study of regulatory T cells in long-lasting Graves disease. The study, taken as a whole, reports: Newly diagnosed patients had higher TCR diversity than persistent Graves' patients did.

The authors built TCR beta libraries using iRepertoire HTBI primers and Arm-PCR of CDR3 regions. Each CDR3 protein gets one entry after TCRdb re-called the multiplex PCR reads with MiXCR. Here the sample spans more than 450,000 distinct CDR3 sequences, around 12% being singletons. Concerning this clonotype itself: Antigen: not known.

Regarding time point: newly diagnosed GD, antithyroid drugs for less than 3 months. Researchers made the TCR library from RNA that was extracted from PBMCs. The CDR3 is 14 residues long. The V gene's germline CDR1 is MNHEY and CDR2 SMNVEV (reference sequence). V was cut by 9 bases and J by 2 bases, with 13 bases left in between. The sample was also reused in another study, on T cells in Graves' hyperthyroidism and ophthalmopathy. That paper adds: Disease duration under 2 months; hyperthyroidism patients were aged 18 to 65. Ophthalmopathy was model-predicted a median approximately 6.9 months pre-onset.

The sample here was peripheral blood mononuclear cells (PBMCs), taken at new diagnosis, from a patient treated with antithyroid drugs. The V call is TRBV27, the J call TRBJ1-4; D is unclear. The TCR comes from a young woman with Graves disease. The CDR3 protein is CASKRVGTNEKLFF. The CDR3 region has the DNA TGTGCCAGTAAAAGAGTCGGTACTAATGAAAAACTGTTTTTT.